This TCR beta chain was retrieved from a study of T cell changes during pregnancy in multiple sclerosis. Sequenced by immunoSEQ multiplex PCR; TCRdb stores in-frame clones only, minus some. This table has around 30,000 clones, approximately 94% appearing once. V lost 4 bases to trimming and J lost 1 base, with 16 bases between them. CDR1 is SEHNR, CDR2 FQNEAQ, per germline (reference sequence). This CDR3 comprises 16 residues. This TCR came from a female donor with multiple sclerosis, enrolled in a pregnancy study. The V gene is TRBV7-9, the J gene TRBJ1-1; no reliable D call. The sequencing used CD8+ T cells from peripheral blood mononuclear cells, collected before pregnancy. CDR3 in amino acids: CASSSTDSNKNTEAFF. The CDR3 region has the DNA TGTGCCAGCAGCTCAACAGATTCTAACAAGAACACTGAAGCTTTCTTT.